This is a list of T cell receptor beta chains from one sample in a study of blood T cell repertoires in COVID-19. Some clones are missing from TCRdb's copy, which holds only in-frame ones; the method was immunoSEQ multiplex PCR. The table includes about 59,000 clones, around 85% detected once. Sequencing was carried out using peripheral blood. The receptor source for this set is a human donor in a cohort sampled during active COVID-19. The CDR3 runs from the conserved cysteine through the conserved F or W. The order of the fields is J gene, clone size, V gene, D gene, CDR3 DNA, CDR3 protein. D genes are given only for firm matches. Clone size, where shown, is once, few, many, or a class for clones that have expanded.

J: TRBJ1-5; size: -; V: TRBV7-2; D: -; DNA: TGTGCCAGCAGCTTACAGGGTCAGGGCAATCAGCCCCAGCATTTT; CDR3: CASSLQGQGNQPQHF
J: TRBJ1-4; size: -; V: TRBV10-3; D: -; DNA: TGTGCCACCGGGACAACAACTAATGAAAAACTGTTTTTT; CDR3: CATGTTTNEKLFF
J: TRBJ1-2; size: -; V: TRBV7-9; D: TRBD1; DNA: TGTGCCAGCAGCCCAGGGACAGGGCTGCGCTATGGCTACACCTTC; CDR3: CASSPGTGLRYGYTF
J: TRBJ1-2; size: -; V: TRBV29-1; D: -; DNA: TGCAGCGTTGATTCAGGGGCCAACTATGGCTACACCTTC; CDR3: CSVDSGANYGYTF
J: TRBJ1-4; size: -; V: TRBV15; D: TRBD1; DNA: TGTGCCACCAGCAGAGATACAGGGGAAGAACTGTTTTTT; CDR3: CATSRDTGEELFF
J: TRBJ1-1; size: -; V: TRBV5-5; D: -; DNA: TGTGCCAGCAGCTTGAGGTGGGGCGTAGAGAACACTGAAGCTTTCTTT; CDR3: CASSLRWGVENTEAFF
J: TRBJ2-7; size: -; V: TRBV7-2; D: -; DNA: TGTGCCAGCAGCGTACAGGAATCCTACGAGCAGTACTTC; CDR3: CASSVQESYEQYF
J: TRBJ1-6; size: -; V: TRBV14; D: -; DNA: TGTGCCAGCAGCCAACGGCGACAGAATTCACCCCTCCACTTT; CDR3: CASSQRRQNSPLHF
J: TRBJ2-5; size: once; V: TRBV7-2; D: -; DNA: TGTGCCAGCAGCTTAGCCACTAGCACAGAGACCCAGTACTTC; CDR3: CASSLATSTETQYF
J: TRBJ1-5; size: -; V: TRBV10-3; D: TRBD1; DNA: TGTGCCATCAGTGAGGACAGGGGTCTCAGCAATCAGCCCCAGCATTTT; CDR3: CAISEDRGLSNQPQHF
J: TRBJ2-1; size: -; V: TRBV7-7; D: TRBD1; DNA: TGTGCCAGCAGCTTAGGATACGGACAGGGCAATGAGCAGTTCTTC; CDR3: CASSLGYGQGNEQFF
J: TRBJ1-4; size: -; V: TRBV2; D: TRBD1; DNA: TGTGCCAGCAATGGACAGGGAGGTAATGAAAAACTGTTTTTT; CDR3: CASNGQGGNEKLFF
J: TRBJ2-3; size: -; V: TRBV5-1; D: -; DNA: TGCGCCGGGGCGGGACCGAGCACAGATACGCAGTATTTT; CDR3: CAGAGPSTDTQYF
J: TRBJ2-2; size: -; V: TRBV12-3/TRBV12-4; D: -; DNA: TGTGCCAGCATTGGGGGGTATACCGGGGAGCTGTTTTTT; CDR3: CASIGGYTGELFF
J: TRBJ2-5; size: -; V: TRBV10-3; D: -; DNA: TGTGCCATCAGTGCGAGGGAACAAGAGACCCAGTACTTC; CDR3: CAISAREQETQYF
J: TRBJ2-1; size: once; V: TRBV6-5; D: -; DNA: TGTGCCAGCAGCCCAACTAGGAATGAGCAGTTCTTC; CDR3: CASSPTRNEQFF
J: TRBJ2-7; size: few; V: TRBV19; D: TRBD1; DNA: TGTGCCAGTAGTACCCCGGGACAGGGGGCTGGGACGGCCCGGGACGAGCAGTACTTC; CDR3: CASSTPGQGAGTARDEQYF
J: TRBJ1-1; size: -; V: TRBV6-5; D: -; DNA: TGTGCCAGCAGTTCCACAGGGACCTCTGAAGCTTTCTTT; CDR3: CASSSTGTSEAFF
J: TRBJ2-7; size: -; V: TRBV6-5; D: -; DNA: TGTGCCAGCAGTTTCTCCTACAGGAGCTCCTACGAGCAGTACTTC; CDR3: CASSFSYRSSYEQYF
J: TRBJ2-1; size: -; V: TRBV12-3/TRBV12-4; D: TRBD1; DNA: TGTGCCAGCAGCAGGGGGCAAAATGAGCAGTTCTTC; CDR3: CASSRGQNEQFF
J: TRBJ2-3; size: -; V: TRBV29-1; D: TRBD2; DNA: TGCAGCGTACCGGGACTAGCGGGGAGATATACGCAGTATTTT; CDR3: CSVPGLAGRYTQYF
J: TRBJ2-7; size: -; V: TRBV2; D: -; DNA: TGTGCCAGCAGTGATTACTACGAGCAGTACTTC; CDR3: CASSDYYEQYF
J: TRBJ2-3; size: -; V: TRBV7-2; D: TRBD2; DNA: TGTGCCAGCAGCTTACGGCGAGCGGGGAGACGCACAGATACGCAGTATTTT; CDR3: CASSLRRAGRRTDTQYF
J: TRBJ2-1; size: -; V: TRBV3-1/TRBV3-2; D: TRBD2; DNA: TGTGCCAGCAGCCAAGCCCGAACAGCGGGGTTGAATGAGCAGTTCTTC; CDR3: CASSQARTAGLNEQFF